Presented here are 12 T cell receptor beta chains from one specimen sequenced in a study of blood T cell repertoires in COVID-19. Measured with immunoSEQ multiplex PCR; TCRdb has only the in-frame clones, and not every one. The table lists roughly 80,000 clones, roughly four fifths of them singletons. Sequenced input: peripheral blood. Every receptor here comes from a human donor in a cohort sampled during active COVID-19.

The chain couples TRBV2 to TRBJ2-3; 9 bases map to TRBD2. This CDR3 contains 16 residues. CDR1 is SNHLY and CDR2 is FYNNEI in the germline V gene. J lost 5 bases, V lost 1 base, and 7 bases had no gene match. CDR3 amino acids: CASSEEISGGIDTQYF. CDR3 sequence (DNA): TGTGCCAGCAGTGAAGAAATTAGCGGGGGAATAGATACGCAGTATTTT.

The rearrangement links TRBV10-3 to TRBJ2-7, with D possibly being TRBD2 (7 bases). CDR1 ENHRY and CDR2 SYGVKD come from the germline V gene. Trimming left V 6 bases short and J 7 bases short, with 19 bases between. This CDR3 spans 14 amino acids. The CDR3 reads CAIRGGAGTGEQYF. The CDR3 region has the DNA TGTGCCATCAGGGGGGGGGCGGGCACTGGGGAGCAGTACTTC.

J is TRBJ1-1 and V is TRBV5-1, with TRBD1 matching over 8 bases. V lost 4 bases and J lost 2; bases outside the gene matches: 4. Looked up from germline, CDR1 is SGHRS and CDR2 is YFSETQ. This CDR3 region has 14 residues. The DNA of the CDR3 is TGCGCCAGCAGCGCTGACAGGGGCAACACTGAAGCTTTCTTT. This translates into CASSADRGNTEAFF.

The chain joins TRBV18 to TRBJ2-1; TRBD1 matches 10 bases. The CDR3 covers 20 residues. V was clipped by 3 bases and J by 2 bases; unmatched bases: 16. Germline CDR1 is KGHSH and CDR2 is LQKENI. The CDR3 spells CASSPRDRGLLLLTYNEQFF. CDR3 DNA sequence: TGTGCCAGCTCACCTCGGGACAGGGGACTCCTTCTTCTAACCTACAATGAGCAGTTCTTC. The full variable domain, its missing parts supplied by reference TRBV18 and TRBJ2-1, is NAGVMQNPRHLVRRRGQEARLRCSPMKGHSHVYWYRQLPEEGLKFMVYLQKENIIDESGMPKERFSAEFPKEGPSILRIQQVVRGDSAAYFCASSPRDRGLLLLTYNEQFFGPGTRLTVL.

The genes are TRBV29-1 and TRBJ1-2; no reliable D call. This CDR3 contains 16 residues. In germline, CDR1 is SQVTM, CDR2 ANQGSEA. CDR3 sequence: CTPWRVQVRPRYGYTF. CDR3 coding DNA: TGCACCCCCTGGAGGGTTCAAGTAAGACCGCGCTATGGCTACACCTTC.

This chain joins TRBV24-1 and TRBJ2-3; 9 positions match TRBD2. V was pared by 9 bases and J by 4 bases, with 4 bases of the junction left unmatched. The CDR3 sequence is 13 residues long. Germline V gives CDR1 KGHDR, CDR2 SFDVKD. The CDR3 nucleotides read TGTGCCACCGGGGCGGGGGGGCCAGATACGCAGTATTTT. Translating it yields CATGAGGPDTQYF.

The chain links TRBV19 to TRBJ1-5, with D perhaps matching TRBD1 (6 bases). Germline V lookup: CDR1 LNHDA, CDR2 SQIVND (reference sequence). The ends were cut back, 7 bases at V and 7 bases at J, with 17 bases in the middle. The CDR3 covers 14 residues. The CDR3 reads CASTTRQVGQPQHF. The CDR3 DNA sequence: TGTGCCAGTACCACCAGACAGGTAGGGCAGCCCCAGCATTTT.

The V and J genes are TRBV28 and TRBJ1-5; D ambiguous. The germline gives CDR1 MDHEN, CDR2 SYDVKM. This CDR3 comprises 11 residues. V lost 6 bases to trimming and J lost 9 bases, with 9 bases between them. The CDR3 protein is CASRQRGPQHF. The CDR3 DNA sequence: TGTGCCAGCAGGCAGCGAGGGCCCCAGCATTTT.

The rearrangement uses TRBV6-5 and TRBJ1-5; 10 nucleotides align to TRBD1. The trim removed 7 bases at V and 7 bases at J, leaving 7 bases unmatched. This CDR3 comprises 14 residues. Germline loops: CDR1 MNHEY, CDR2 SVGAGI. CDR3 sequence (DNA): TGTGCCAGCAAGGGACAGGGGAGGGGGCAGCCCCAGCATTTT. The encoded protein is CASKGQGRGQPQHF.

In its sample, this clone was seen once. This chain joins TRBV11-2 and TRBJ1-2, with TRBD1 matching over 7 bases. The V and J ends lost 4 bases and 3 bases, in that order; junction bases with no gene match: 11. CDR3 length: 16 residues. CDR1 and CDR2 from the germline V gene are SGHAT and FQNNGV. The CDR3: CASSSETGAIHYGYTF. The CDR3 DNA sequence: TGTGCCAGCAGCTCAGAAACAGGGGCGATTCACTATGGCTACACCTTC.

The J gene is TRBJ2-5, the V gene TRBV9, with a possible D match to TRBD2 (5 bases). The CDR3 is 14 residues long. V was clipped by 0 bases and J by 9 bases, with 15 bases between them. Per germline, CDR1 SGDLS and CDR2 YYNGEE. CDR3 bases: TGTGCCAGCAGCGTAGACCCGGCTCCGAGGGCCCAGTACTTC. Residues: CASSVDPAPRAQYF.

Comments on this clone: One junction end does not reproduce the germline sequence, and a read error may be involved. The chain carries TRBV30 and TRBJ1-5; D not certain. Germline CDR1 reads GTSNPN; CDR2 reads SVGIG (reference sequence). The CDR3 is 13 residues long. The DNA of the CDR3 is TGTGCCTGGAGTCCTGTAGCTAATCGGCCCCAGCATTTT. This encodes CAWSPVANRPQHF. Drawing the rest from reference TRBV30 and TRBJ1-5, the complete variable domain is SQTIHQWPATLVQPVGSPLSLECTVEGTSNPNLYWYRQAAGRGLQLLFYSVGIGQISSEVPQNLSASRPQDRQFILSSKKLLLSDSGFYLCAWSPVANRPQHFGDGTRLSIL.